The entry below gives a single T cell receptor beta chain sequence along with its context. This sample is part of a study of T cell repertoires in cytomegalovirus infection. Study as a whole: Public TCR beta signatures provided an indication of both CMV infection and a matching HLA type.

TCRdb itself ran the reads through MiXCR, one entry per CDR3 protein. The sample holds about 490,000 distinct CDR3 sequences; more than 25% are singletons and the top ten take around 13%. Germline V CDR1 and CDR2: MNHEY, SVGAGI. With 8 bases removed from V and 4 bases from J, the gap between germline ends came to 15 bases. The CDR3 is made up of 14 amino acids. V gene TRBV6-5 combines with J gene TRBJ1-5; D might be TRBD1 (6 bases). The clonotype comes from a human donor in good health (CMV status not recorded). Some clones in this sample may be carry-over from other donors' samples. Specimen: PBMCs. Here the CDR3 DNA reads TGTGCCAGCCGCCGCGGGGGGCTTAATCAGCCCCAGCATTTT. As protein: CASRRGGLNQPQHF.